One sample yielded the 14 T cell receptor beta chains listed below, sequenced in a study of cytomegalovirus exposure and HLA in healthy donors. The PCR was carried out with 60 Vbeta primers and 13 Jbeta primers. Some clones are missing from TCRdb's copy, which holds only in-frame ones; the method was immunoSEQ multiplex PCR. The sample has around 100,000 clones; approximately 84% are singletons. The sequenced sample consisted of PBMCs. The receptor source for this set is a woman aged 18 to 35 in good health and CMV-seropositive.

V gene TRBV9 combines with J gene TRBJ2-5; D perhaps matches TRBD2 (6 bases). CDR1 is SGDLS, CDR2 YYNGEE, per germline. The V gene lost 0 bases and the J gene lost 7 bases, with 7 bases spanning the gap. The CDR3 is 12 residues long. The CDR3 DNA is TGTGCCAGCAGCGTAGACGGGGGGACCCAGTACTTC. Its translation: CASSVDGGTQYF.

Turning to this clone: The junction shows a germline mismatch at one end, possibly a read error. V is TRBV19 and J is TRBJ1-3; D remains unclear. Germline V gives CDR1 LNHDA, CDR2 SQIVND (reference sequence). The CDR3 sequence is 16 residues long. The CDR3 DNA sequence: TGTGCCAGTAGCATAGGACTGAGAGCCTCTGGAAACACCATATATTTT. It yields the protein CASSIGLRASGNTIYF.

The V gene is TRBV6-6, the J gene TRBJ2-3; 9 bases match TRBD2. Germline CDR1 reads MNHNY; CDR2 reads SVGAGI (reference sequence). The CDR3 has 16 amino acids. V lost 2 bases, J lost 0 bases, and 3 bases stayed unmatched. Here the CDR3 reads CASSYTLAGSTDTQYF. DNA for the CDR3: TGTGCCAGCAGTTACACACTAGCGGGTAGCACAGATACGCAGTATTTT.

The chain carries TRBV10-1 and TRBJ2-3; TRBD2 aligns across 7 bases. The CDR3 totals 16 residues. V dropped 3 bases and J dropped 2; count of bases not matched to a gene: 8. Germline CDR1 WNHNN, CDR2 SYGVQD (reference sequence). CDR3 in amino acids: CASSDPSSGYTDTQYF. CDR3 DNA: TGCGCCAGCAGTGATCCGTCTAGCGGATACACAGATACGCAGTATTTT.

The V and J genes are TRBV6-4 and TRBJ1-5; D call uncertain. V was trimmed by 3 bases and J by 1 base, leaving 4 bases between them. This CDR3 is 13 amino acids long. The germline CDR1 and CDR2 sequences are MRHNA and SNTAGT. CDR3 in DNA: TGTGCCAGCAGTGAGGCAAGCAATCAGCCCCAGCATTTT. This sequence encodes CASSEASNQPQHF.

The chain uses TRBV9 and TRBJ2-7; D unclear. This CDR3 comprises 14 residues. Germline V lookup: CDR1 SGDLS, CDR2 YYNGEE. Trimming took off 3 bases at V and 2 bases at J, with 12 bases between the two ends. The CDR3, as DNA: TGTGCCAGCAGCGCCAGGATTTCCCCCTACGAGCAGTACTTC. This gives the protein CASSARISPYEQYF. Based on the CDR3 plus reference TRBV9 and TRBJ2-7, the full variable domain is DSGVTQTPKHLITATGQRVTLRCSPRSGDLSVYWYQQSLDQGLQFLIQYYNGEERAKGNILERFSAQQFPDLHSELNLSSLELGDSALYFCASSARISPYEQYFGPGTRLTVT.

The rearrangement joins TRBV4-2 to TRBJ1-1, with D unresolved. The germline gives CDR1 LGHNA, CDR2 YNFKEQ. Trimming took off 0 bases at V and 0 bases at J, with 11 bases between the two ends. CDR3 length equals 16 residues. The CDR3: CASSQESGFLNTEAFF. Written as DNA, the CDR3 is TGTGCCAGCAGCCAAGAATCGGGTTTCTTGAACACTGAAGCTTTCTTT.

The chain recombines TRBV5-1 with TRBJ1-2; D gene unclear. This CDR3 comprises 15 residues. Germline CDR1 is SGHRS and CDR2 is YFSETQ. Trimming left V 0 bases short and J 2 bases short, with 11 bases between. CDR3 amino acids: CASSLGSSENYGYTF. In DNA, the CDR3 is TGCGCCAGCAGCTTGGGGTCAAGCGAGAACTATGGCTACACCTTC.

The rearrangement links TRBV7-9 to TRBJ2-3; 12 nucleotides match TRBD2. The CDR3 spans 18 residues. V trimming: 4 bases; J trimming: 0 bases; junction bases outside the gene matches: 8. Germline V gives CDR1 SEHNR, CDR2 FQNEAQ (reference sequence). CDR3 protein: CASSYQGLAGRSTDTQYF. As DNA, the CDR3 is TGTGCCAGCAGCTACCAAGGACTAGCGGGACGGAGCACAGATACGCAGTATTTT.

This clone was seen a single time. The chain recombines TRBV28 with TRBJ1-2, with D uncertain. The CDR3 covers 12 residues. Germline CDR1 MDHEN, CDR2 SYDVKM. V lost 3 bases, J lost 5 bases, and 7 bases lay in between. The CDR3 sequence: CASSLIRYGYTF. The DNA for the CDR3 is TGTGCCAGCAGTTTGATCCGGTATGGCTACACCTTC.

The CDR3 nucleotides are TGTGCCAGCAGCCTCGGACAAGATGAAAAACTGTTTTTT. Protein product: CASSLGQDEKLFF. The V call is TRBV5-4, the J call TRBJ1-4, with D tentatively TRBD1 (5 bases). Trimming took off 4 bases at V and 6 bases at J, with 10 bases between the two ends. The germline gives CDR1 SGHNT, CDR2 YYREEE (reference sequence). The CDR3 totals 13 residues.

As regards this clone: The germline gene is not matched at one end of the junction; a read error may be the cause. The genes are TRBV18 and TRBJ1-6; 7 nucleotides match TRBD1. Germline assignment: CDR1 KGHSH and CDR2 LQKENI. The CDR3 contains 13 residues. The CDR3 sequence: CASSPETGNVVLF. CDR3 in DNA: TGTGCCAGCTCACCCGAGACAGGGAACGTGGTCTTATTT.

Note on this clone: Its ends do not fully match the called genes, so a read error is possible. This chain joins TRBV6-1 and TRBJ1-2, with D possibly matching TRBD1 (5 bases). Per germline, CDR1 MNHNS and CDR2 SASEGT. The CDR3 is 15 amino acids. As DNA, the CDR3 is TGTGCCAGCAGCGAAGCGTCGTCAGGGAACTATGGCTACACCTTC. Translated, it gives CASSEASSGNYGYTF.

V is TRBV30 and J is TRBJ2-1, with 14 positions matching TRBD2. Germline lookup yields CDR1 GTSNPN and CDR2 SVGIG (reference sequence). Trimming cost V 5 bases and J 4 bases; bases outside gene matches: 10. The length of the CDR3 is 17 residues. The CDR3 sequence: CAWGRTSGRPAYNEQFF. The DNA of the CDR3 is TGTGCCTGGGGGAGGACTAGCGGGAGGCCAGCTTACAATGAGCAGTTCTTC.